This entry describes one TCR beta chain. The target antigen is unknown. The data were obtained in a study of cytotoxic CD8 clonotypes in ibrutinib-treated CLL. Per germline, CDR1 SGHTA and CDR2 FQGTGA. The germline V and J ends were trimmed by 6 bases and 0 bases, with 12 bases remaining between them. CDR3 length equals 14 residues. Overall study findings and caveats: Progressing patients had sampling times that differed from those of sustained-remission patients. Among the clonotypes, public ones were uncommon and contracted or held stable on treatment.

Some clones are missing from TCRdb's copy, which holds only in-frame ones; the method was immunoSEQ multiplex PCR. The table includes some 170,000 clones, over 75% detected once. The receptor comes from a human donor with chronic lymphocytic leukemia. The source material was PBMCs, sampled at disease progression, from a patient treated with ibrutinib. The chain couples TRBV7-3 to TRBJ2-7; possible D gene TRBD1, 6 bases. This chain's CDR3 is CASRGHRSSYEQYF. For the CDR3, the DNA is TGTGCCAGCAGGGGACATAGGAGCTCCTACGAGCAGTACTTC.